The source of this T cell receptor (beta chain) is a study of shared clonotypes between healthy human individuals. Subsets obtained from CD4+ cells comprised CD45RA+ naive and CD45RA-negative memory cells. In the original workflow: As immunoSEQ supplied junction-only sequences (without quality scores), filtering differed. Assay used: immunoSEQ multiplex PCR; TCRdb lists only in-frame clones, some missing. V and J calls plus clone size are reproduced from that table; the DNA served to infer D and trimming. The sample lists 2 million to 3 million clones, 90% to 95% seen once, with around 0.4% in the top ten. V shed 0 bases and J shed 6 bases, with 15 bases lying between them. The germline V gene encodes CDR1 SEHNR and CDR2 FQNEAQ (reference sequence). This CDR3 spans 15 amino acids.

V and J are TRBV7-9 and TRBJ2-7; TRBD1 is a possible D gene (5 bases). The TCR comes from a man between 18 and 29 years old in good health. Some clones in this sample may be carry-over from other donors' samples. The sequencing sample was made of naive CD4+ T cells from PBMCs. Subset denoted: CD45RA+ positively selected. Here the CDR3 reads CASSLARGQTSEQYF. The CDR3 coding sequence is TGTGCCAGCAGCTTAGCGCGAGGACAAACAAGCGAGCAGTACTTC.